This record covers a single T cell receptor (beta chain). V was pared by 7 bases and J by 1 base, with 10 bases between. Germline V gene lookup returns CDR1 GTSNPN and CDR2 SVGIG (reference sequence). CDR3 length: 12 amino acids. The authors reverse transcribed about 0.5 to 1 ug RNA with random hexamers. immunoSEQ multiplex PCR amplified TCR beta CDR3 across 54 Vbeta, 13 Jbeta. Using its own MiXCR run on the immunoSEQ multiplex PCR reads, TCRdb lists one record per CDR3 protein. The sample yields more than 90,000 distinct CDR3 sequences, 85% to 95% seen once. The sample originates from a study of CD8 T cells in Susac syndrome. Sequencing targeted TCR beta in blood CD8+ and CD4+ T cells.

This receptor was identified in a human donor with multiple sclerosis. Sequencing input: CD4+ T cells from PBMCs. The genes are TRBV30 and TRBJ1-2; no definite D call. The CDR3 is CAFMGVNYGYTF. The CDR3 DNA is TGTGCCTTCATGGGCGTTAACTATGGCTACACCTTC.